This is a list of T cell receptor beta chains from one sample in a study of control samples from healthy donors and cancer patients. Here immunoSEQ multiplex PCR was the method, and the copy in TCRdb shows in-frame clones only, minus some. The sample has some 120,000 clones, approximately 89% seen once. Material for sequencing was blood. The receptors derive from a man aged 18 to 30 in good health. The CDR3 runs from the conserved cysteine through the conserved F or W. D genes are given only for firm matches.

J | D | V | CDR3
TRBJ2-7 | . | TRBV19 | CASSIGLAYEQYF
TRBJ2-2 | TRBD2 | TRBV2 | CASSPRTSRELFF
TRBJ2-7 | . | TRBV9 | CASSETQGSGYEQYF
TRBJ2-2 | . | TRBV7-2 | CASSPGPNTGELFF
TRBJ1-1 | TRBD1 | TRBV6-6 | CASRNTGADTEAFF
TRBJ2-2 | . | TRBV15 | CATSPEVRAPTGELFF
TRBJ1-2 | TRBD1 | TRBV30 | CAWSGTVPFYGYTF
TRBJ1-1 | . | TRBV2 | CARSGGHLIAFF
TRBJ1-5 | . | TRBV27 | CASSPPGVQQPQHF
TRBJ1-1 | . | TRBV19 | CASSAGGTEAFF
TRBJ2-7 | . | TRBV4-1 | CASSQDPASMASYEQYF
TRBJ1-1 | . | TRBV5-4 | CASSGQQNTEAFF
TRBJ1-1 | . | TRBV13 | CASTAWGSRRTEAFF
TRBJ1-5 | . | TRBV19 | CASSPGGSWQPQHF
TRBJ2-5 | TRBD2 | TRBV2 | CASRGTSGQETQYF
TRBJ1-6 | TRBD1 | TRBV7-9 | CASSADRGAPLHF
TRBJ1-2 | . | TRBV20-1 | CSASGDSRRGNYGYTF
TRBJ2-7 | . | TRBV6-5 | CASRVTGSTYEQYF
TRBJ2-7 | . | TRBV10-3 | CATEQGHEQYF